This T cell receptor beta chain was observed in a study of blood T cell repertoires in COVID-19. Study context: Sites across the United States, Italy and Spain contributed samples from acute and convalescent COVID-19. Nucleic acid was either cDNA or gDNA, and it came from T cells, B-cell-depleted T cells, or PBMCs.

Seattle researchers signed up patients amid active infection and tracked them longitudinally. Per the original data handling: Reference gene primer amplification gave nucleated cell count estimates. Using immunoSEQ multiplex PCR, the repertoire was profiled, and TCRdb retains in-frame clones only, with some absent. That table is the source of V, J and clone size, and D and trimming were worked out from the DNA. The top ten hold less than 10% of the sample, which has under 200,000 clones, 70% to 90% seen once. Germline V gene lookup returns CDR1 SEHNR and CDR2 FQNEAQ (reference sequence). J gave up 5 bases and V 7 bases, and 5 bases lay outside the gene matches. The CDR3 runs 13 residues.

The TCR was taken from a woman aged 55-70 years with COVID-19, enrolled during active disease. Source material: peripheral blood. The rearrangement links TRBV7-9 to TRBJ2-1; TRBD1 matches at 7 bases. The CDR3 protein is CASKKTGDNEQFF. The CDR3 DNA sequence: TGTGCCAGCAAAAAAACAGGGGACAATGAGCAGTTCTTC.